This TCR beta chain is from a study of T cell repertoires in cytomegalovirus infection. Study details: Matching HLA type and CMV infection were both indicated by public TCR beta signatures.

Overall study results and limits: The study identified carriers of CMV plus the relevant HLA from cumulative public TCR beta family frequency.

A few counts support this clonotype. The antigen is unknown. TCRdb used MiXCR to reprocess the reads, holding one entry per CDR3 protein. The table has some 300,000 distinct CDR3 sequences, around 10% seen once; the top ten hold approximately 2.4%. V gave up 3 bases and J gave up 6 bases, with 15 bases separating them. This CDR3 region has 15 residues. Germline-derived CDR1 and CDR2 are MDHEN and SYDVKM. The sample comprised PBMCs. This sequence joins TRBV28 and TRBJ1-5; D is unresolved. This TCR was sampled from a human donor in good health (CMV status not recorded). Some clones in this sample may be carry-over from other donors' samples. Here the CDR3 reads CASSLSGEIGQPQHF. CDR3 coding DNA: TGTGCCAGCAGTTTGAGTGGGGAGATTGGTCAGCCCCAGCATTTT.